The clone carrying this T cell receptor beta chain turned up a few times. The sample comes from a study of blood T cell repertoires in COVID-19. Study background: Sites in the United States, Italy and Spain provided acute and convalescent COVID-19 samples.

As processed by the authors: By means of reference gene primer amplification, nucleated cell counts were estimated. Measured with immunoSEQ multiplex PCR; TCRdb has only the in-frame clones, and not every one. D and trimming were read from the DNA, whereas the V and J calls and clone size are those reported in that table. The sample holds roughly 200,000 clones; 80% to 90% are singletons and the top ten take 9.5% to 12%. CDR3 length: 15 amino acids. The ends lost 1 base at V and 0 bases at J; junction bases unmatched: 2. Looked up from germline, CDR1 is LNHDA and CDR2 is SQIVND (reference sequence). Sample: peripheral blood. This chain uses TRBV19 with TRBJ1-1, with 7 bases lining up with TRBD1. The TCR was taken from a human donor with active or convalescent COVID-19. The donor label of this sample is uncertain. CDR3 protein: CASSIAGTVNTEAFF. CDR3 in DNA: TGTGCCAGTAGTATAGCCGGGACAGTGAACACTGAAGCTTTCTTT.